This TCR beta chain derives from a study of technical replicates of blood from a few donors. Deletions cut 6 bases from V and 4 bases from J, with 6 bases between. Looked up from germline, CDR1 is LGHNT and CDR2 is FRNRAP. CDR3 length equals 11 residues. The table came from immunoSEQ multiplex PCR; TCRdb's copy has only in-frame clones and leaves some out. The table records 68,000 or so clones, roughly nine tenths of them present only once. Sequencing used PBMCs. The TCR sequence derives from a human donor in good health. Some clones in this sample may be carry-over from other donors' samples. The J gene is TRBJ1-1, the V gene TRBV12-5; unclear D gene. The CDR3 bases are TGTGCTAGTGGACTCCGCACTGAAGCTTTCTTT. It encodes CASGLRTEAFF. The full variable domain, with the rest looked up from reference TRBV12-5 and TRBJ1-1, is DARVTQTPRHKVTEMGQEVTMRCQPILGHNTVFWYRQTMMQGLELLAYFRNRAPLDDSGMPKDRFSAEMPDATLATLKIQPSEPRDSAVYFCASGLRTEAFFGQGTRLTVV.